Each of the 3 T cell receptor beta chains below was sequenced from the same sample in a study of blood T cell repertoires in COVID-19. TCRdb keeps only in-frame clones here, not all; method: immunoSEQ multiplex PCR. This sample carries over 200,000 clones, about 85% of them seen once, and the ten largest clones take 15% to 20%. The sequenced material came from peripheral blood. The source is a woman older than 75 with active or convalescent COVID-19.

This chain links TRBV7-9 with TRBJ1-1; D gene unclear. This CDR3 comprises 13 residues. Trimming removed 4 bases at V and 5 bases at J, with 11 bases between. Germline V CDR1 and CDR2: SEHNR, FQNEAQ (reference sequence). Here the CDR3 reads CASSSRGGTEAFF. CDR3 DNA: TGTGCCAGCAGCTCACGAGGAGGGACTGAAGCTTTCTTT.

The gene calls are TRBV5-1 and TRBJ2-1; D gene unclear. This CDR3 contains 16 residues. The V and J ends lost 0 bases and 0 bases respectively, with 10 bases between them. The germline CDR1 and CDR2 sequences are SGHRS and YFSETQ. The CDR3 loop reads CASSLVPSSSYNEQFF. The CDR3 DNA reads TGCGCCAGCAGCTTGGTTCCCTCTAGCTCCTACAATGAGCAGTTCTTC.

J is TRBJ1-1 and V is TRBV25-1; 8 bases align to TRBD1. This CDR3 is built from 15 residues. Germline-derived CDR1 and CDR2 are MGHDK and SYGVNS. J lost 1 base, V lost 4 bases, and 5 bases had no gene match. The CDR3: CASSAGTGRNTEAFF. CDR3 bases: TGTGCCAGCAGTGCTGGGACAGGTCGGAACACTGAAGCTTTCTTT.